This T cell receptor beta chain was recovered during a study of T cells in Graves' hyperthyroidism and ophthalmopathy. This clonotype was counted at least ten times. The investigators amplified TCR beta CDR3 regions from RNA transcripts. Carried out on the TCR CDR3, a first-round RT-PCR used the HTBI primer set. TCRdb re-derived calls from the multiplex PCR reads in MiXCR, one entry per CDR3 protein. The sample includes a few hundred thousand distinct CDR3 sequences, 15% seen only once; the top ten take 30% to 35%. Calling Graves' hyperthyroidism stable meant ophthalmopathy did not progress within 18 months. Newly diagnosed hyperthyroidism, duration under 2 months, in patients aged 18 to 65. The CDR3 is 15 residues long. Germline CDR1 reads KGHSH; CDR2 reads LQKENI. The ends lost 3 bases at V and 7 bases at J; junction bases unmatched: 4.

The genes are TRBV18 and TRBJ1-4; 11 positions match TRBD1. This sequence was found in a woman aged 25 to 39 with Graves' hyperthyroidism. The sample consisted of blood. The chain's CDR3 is CASSPDRGRTEKLFF. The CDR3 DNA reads TGTGCCAGCTCACCGGACAGGGGGCGGACTGAAAAACTGTTTTTT.